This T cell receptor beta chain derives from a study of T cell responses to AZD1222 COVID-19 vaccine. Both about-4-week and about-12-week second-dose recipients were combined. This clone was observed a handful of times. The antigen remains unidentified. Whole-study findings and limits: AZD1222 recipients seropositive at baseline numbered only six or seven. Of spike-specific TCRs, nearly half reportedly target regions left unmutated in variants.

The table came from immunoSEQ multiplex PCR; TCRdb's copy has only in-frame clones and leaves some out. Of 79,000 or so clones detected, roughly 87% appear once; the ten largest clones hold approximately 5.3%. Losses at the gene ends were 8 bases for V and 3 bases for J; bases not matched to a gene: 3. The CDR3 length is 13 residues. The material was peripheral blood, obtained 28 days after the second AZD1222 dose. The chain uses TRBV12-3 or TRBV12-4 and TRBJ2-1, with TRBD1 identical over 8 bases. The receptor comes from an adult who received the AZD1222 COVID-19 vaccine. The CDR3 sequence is CASGQGNYNEQFF. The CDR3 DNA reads TGTGCCAGCGGACAGGGTAACTACAATGAGCAGTTCTTC.